Listed below are T cell receptor beta chains from one sample, sequenced in a study of T cell responses to AZD1222 COVID-19 vaccine. The protocol was immunoSEQ multiplex PCR, while the TCRdb copy is restricted to in-frame clones and leaves out a portion. The table includes 120,000 or so clones, 85% to 90% detected once. This specimen was peripheral blood, taken 28 days after the second AZD1222 dose. These receptors all stem from an adult who received the AZD1222 COVID-19 vaccine. Both conserved end residues are part of each CDR3. The D gene is left open where the match is weak. Some rows have no size entry. The others give once, few or many, or a class for an expanded clone.

NA,TRBJ1-2,TRBV7-9,NA,CASSLAPGYTF,TGTGCCAGCAGCTTAGCTCCGGGCTACACCTTC
NA,TRBJ1-1,TRBV12-3/TRBV12-4,NA,CASRVTGNTEAFF,TGTGCCAGCAGGGTTACAGGGAACACTGAAGCTTTCTTT
TRBD2,TRBJ2-1,TRBV4-3,NA,CASSLRLAGKDEQFF,TGCGCCAGCAGCCTTCGTTTAGCGGGGAAGGATGAGCAGTTCTTC
NA,TRBJ2-7,TRBV7-9,NA,CASSLSSIHEQYF,TGTGCCAGCAGCTTATCCAGCATCCACGAGCAGTACTTC
NA,TRBJ1-1,TRBV7-2,NA,CASSSRGRRDTEAFF,TGTGCCAGCAGCTCCCGGGGCAGGAGGGACACTGAAGCTTTCTTT
TRBD2,TRBJ2-5,TRBV18,NA,CASSPQREGETQYF,TGTGCCAGCTCACCACAAAGGGAGGGGGAGACCCAGTACTTC
NA,TRBJ1-3,TRBV18,NA,CASSPSQGGIGNTIYF,TGTGCCAGCTCACCAAGCCAGGGAGGAATTGGAAACACCATATATTTT
NA,TRBJ1-2,TRBV27,NA,CASSPRGHYGYTF,TGTGCCAGCAGTCCAAGGGGTCACTATGGCTACACCTTC
NA,TRBJ2-5,TRBV6-2/TRBV6-3,NA,CASSPPPRASQETQYF,TGTGCCAGCAGCCCCCCCCCTCGGGCCAGCCAGGAGACCCAGTACTTC
TRBD1,TRBJ1-2,TRBV6-5,NA,CASSKTGTGRGYTF,TGTGCCAGCAGTAAAACCGGGACAGGACGTGGCTACACCTTC
NA,TRBJ1-5,TRBV15,NA,CATSRDKPQKHQPQHF,TGTGCCACCAGCAGAGATAAACCACAGAAACATCAGCCCCAGCATTTT
TRBD2,TRBJ2-3,TRBV27,NA,CASFSGGLSTDTQYF,TGTGCCAGCTTCAGCGGGGGCCTTAGCACAGATACGCAGTATTTT
NA,TRBJ2-6,TRBV18,NA,CASSQGQPNSGANVLTF,TGTGCCAGCTCACAAGGACAGCCAAACTCTGGGGCCAACGTCCTGACTTTC
TRBD2,TRBJ2-1,TRBV3-1/TRBV3-2,few,CASSQVKRGLENEQFF,TGTGCCAGCAGCCAAGTCAAGCGGGGATTGGAAAATGAGCAGTTCTTC
TRBD1,TRBJ1-4,TRBV27,NA,CASSTGSEKLFF,TGTGCCAGCTCGACAGGGTCTGAAAAACTGTTTTTT
TRBD2,TRBJ2-5,TRBV3-1/TRBV3-2,NA,CASSRSGGGQETQYF,TGTGCCAGCAGCCGTAGCGGGGGAGGGCAAGAGACCCAGTACTTC
NA,TRBJ1-6,TRBV6-6,NA,CASNLRGTPNSPLHF,TGTGCCAGCAATTTACGAGGGACTCCTAATTCACCCCTCCACTTT
TRBD1,TRBJ2-1,TRBV6-5,NA,CASSGTDDNEQFF,TGTGCCAGCTCCGGGACAGATGACAATGAGCAGTTCTTC
TRBD2,TRBJ2-5,TRBV28,NA,CASSPGTRQETQYF,TGTGCCAGCAGTCCCGGGACTAGACAAGAGACCCAGTACTTC
TRBD1,TRBJ1-1,TRBV7-2,few,CASSLGWTGLVGTEAFF,TGTGCCAGCAGCTTAGGCTGGACAGGGCTCGTGGGGACTGAAGCTTTCTTT
NA,TRBJ2-3,TRBV30,few,CAWSVPRVTDTQYF,TGTGCCTGGAGTGTACCGCGGGTCACAGATACGCAGTATTTT
TRBD2,TRBJ2-3,TRBV2,NA,CASTVSGGSDTQYF,TGTGCCAGCACGGTTAGCGGGGGATCCGATACGCAGTATTTT
NA,TRBJ1-2,TRBV12-5,NA,CASGYGENYGYTF,TGTGCTAGTGGGTATGGCGAAAACTATGGCTACACCTTC
NA,TRBJ2-3,TRBV5-1,NA,CASSLQAAGTDTQYF,TGCGCCAGCAGCTTACAGGCCGCTGGCACAGATACGCAGTATTTT
NA,TRBJ1-6,TRBV28,once,CASSFRTPPPLHF,TGTGCCAGCAGTTTTAGAACCCCTCCACCCCTCCACTTT
NA,TRBJ1-2,TRBV2,NA,CASRDRTDYGYTF,TGTGCCAGCAGAGACCGGACGGACTATGGCTACACCTTC